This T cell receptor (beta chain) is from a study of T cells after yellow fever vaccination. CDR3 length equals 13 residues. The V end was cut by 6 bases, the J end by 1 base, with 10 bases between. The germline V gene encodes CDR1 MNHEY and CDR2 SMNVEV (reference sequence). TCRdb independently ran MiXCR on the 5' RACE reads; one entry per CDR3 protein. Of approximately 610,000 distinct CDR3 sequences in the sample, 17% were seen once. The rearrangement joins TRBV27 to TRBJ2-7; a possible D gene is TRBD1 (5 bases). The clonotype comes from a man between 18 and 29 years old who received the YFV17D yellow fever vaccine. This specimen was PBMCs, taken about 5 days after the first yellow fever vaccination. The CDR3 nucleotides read TGTGCCAGCAGACAGGTCCCATCCTACGAGCAGTACTTC. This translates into CASRQVPSYEQYF.